Below are 18 T cell receptor beta chains sequenced from a single sample in a study of cytomegalovirus exposure and HLA in healthy donors (dated 2017 in TCRdb). Receptor libraries were prepared by the immunoSEQ multiplex PCR assay. For the multiplex PCR, a mixture combining 60 forward primers for TCR Vbeta segments and 13 reverse primers for TCR Jbeta segments was used. Drawn from immuneACCESS, this table holds only the in-frame rearrangements with V and J called that TCRdb kept. Clones are partly lost; checked studies trace under half to an unresolved V gene and leave the rest unexplained. Recorded for this sample are 160,000 or so clones; 70% to 80% of them occurred a single time. The top ten clones comprise roughly 1.3% of the sample. The sample consisted of PBMCs. The receptor set was obtained from a woman between 50 and 59 years old in good health and CMV-seronegative.

J is TRBJ1-2 and V is TRBV7-2; 12 bases agree with TRBD1. CDR1 is SGHTA, CDR2 FQGNSA, per germline. The CDR3 runs 12 residues. Germline trimming cut 2 bases from V and 12 bases from J; bases unmatched to any gene: 1. The CDR3 bases are TGTGCCAGCAGCTTATGGGACAGGGGGCACACCTTC. As protein: CASSLWDRGHTF.

V gene TRBV6-5 combines with J gene TRBJ1-4; D remains ambiguous. V lost 8 bases, J lost 3 bases, and 13 bases lay in between. Germline-derived CDR1 and CDR2 are MNHEY and SVGAGI. This CDR3 region has 14 residues. Written as DNA, the CDR3 is TGTGCCAGCGGTGCGGATGGGTCTAATGAAAAACTGTTTTTT. This translates into CASGADGSNEKLFF.

The chain couples TRBV28 to TRBJ1-5, with 9 nucleotides matching TRBD1. Germline CDR1 MDHEN, CDR2 SYDVKM. The CDR3 covers 15 residues. Germline trimming cut 5 bases from V and 1 base from J; bases unmatched to any gene: 3. The CDR3 is CASSIGQGSNQPQHF. The CDR3 nucleotides are TGTGCCAGCAGTATCGGACAGGGGAGCAATCAGCCCCAGCATTTT.

The V and J genes are TRBV4-1 and TRBJ2-7; tentatively, D is TRBD2 (6 bases). CDR1 MGHRA and CDR2 YSYEKL come from the germline V gene. Between the trimmed V and J ends, which lost 7 bases and 4 bases, there was a span of 17 bases. CDR3 size: 14 residues. This chain's CDR3 is CASNPGRGLYEQYF. CDR3 nucleotide sequence: TGCGCCAGCAACCCAGGACGGGGACTGTACGAGCAGTACTTC.

The J gene is TRBJ1-4, the V gene TRBV4-1; 7 bases align to TRBD1. In germline, CDR1 is MGHRA, CDR2 YSYEKL. The CDR3 is 17 amino acids. After removal of 5 bases from V and 0 bases from J, the junction contained 9 bases not matched to a gene. CDR3 protein: CASSKYTGVPTNEKLFF. CDR3 in DNA: TGCGCCAGCAGCAAATACACAGGGGTGCCAACTAATGAAAAACTGTTTTTT.

J is TRBJ2-7 and V is TRBV25-1; 9 positions agree with TRBD2. V shed 6 bases, J shed 5 bases, and the junction held 5 bases outside the gene matches. Germline CDR1 is MGHDK and CDR2 is SYGVNS. This CDR3 comprises 13 residues. CDR3 amino acids: CASRGLALHEQYF. For the CDR3, the DNA is TGTGCCAGCAGGGGACTAGCTCTACACGAGCAGTACTTC.

The chain employs TRBV4-3 and TRBJ2-1; 11 nucleotides align to TRBD2. The CDR3 has 20 residues. V dropped 1 base and J dropped 2; count of bases not matched to a gene: 13. Germline lookup yields CDR1 LGHNA and CDR2 YSLEER. The CDR3 sequence: CASSQALPGLAEVTYNEQFF. As DNA, the CDR3 is TGCGCCAGCAGCCAAGCTCTTCCGGGACTAGCGGAAGTAACCTACAATGAGCAGTTCTTC.

The chain is built from TRBV6-5 and TRBJ1-2; perhaps TRBD1 as D (6 bases). From germline, CDR1 is MNHEY and CDR2 SVGAGI. V dropped 6 bases and J dropped 5 bases, with 19 bases sitting between them. This CDR3 has 15 amino acids. The CDR3 loop reads CASRDRGTRPYGYTF. CDR3 nucleotides: TGTGCCAGCAGAGACCGAGGGACACGACCATATGGCTACACCTTC.

This clone is a singleton in its sample. The CDR3 region is CSVEGTGGGPDTQYF. Here the CDR3 DNA reads TGCAGCGTTGAAGGGACAGGGGGTGGCCCAGATACGCAGTATTTT. The gene calls are TRBV29-1 and TRBJ2-3; 10 bases are a match to TRBD1. The length of the CDR3 is 15 residues. Trimming took 1 base from V and 4 from J; bases not matched to a gene: 5. CDR1 is SQVTM, CDR2 ANQGSEA, per germline.

V usage is TRBV7-2 and J usage is TRBJ2-1; 8 nucleotides line up with TRBD2. The trim removed 0 bases at V and 6 bases at J, leaving 1 base unmatched. Germline lookup yields CDR1 SGHTA and CDR2 FQGNSA. CDR3 size: 14 residues. As DNA, the CDR3 is TGTGCCAGCAGCTTAGCTAGCGGGGTCAATGAGCAGTTCTTC. It translates to CASSLASGVNEQFF.

The CDR3 DNA sequence: TGTGCCAGCAGCCGAACTAGCGGGAGATTTGATGAGCAGTTCTTC. This sequence encodes CASSRTSGRFDEQFF. The chain links TRBV6-5 to TRBJ2-1; TRBD2 aligns across 11 bases. The CDR3 is made up of 15 amino acids. Germline V gene sequence: CDR1 MNHEY, CDR2 SVGAGI. V dropped 6 bases and J dropped 8; count of bases not matched to a gene: 9.

The chain is built from TRBV18 and TRBJ2-1; 7 nucleotides align to TRBD2. The length of the CDR3 is 17 residues. Germline-derived CDR1 and CDR2 are KGHSH and LQKENI. V dropped 3 bases and J dropped 0; count of bases not matched to a gene: 8. CDR3 amino acids: CASSPGGGASSYNEQFF. As DNA, the CDR3 is TGTGCCAGCTCACCCGGGGGAGGGGCAAGCTCCTACAATGAGCAGTTCTTC.

This clone occurred a few times. The chain recombines TRBV5-4 with TRBJ1-3, with 7 bases identical to TRBD1. Germline trimming cut 4 bases from V and 4 bases from J; bases unmatched to any gene: 5. Germline V gene lookup returns CDR1 SGHNT and CDR2 YYREEE (reference sequence). This CDR3 contains 14 residues. DNA for the CDR3: TGTGCCAGCAGCAGGGACAGCTGGGGAAACACCATATATTTT. Amino acid sequence: CASSRDSWGNTIYF.

The chain employs TRBV6-6 and TRBJ1-1; no definite D call. V dropped 5 bases and J dropped 8 bases, with 12 bases sitting between them. Germline CDR1 and CDR2: MNHNY and SVGAGI (reference sequence). This CDR3 spans 12 amino acids. CDR3 amino acids: CASSRGPLEAFF. CDR3 bases: TGTGCCAGCAGTAGAGGGCCACTAGAAGCTTTCTTT.

The chain couples TRBV2 to TRBJ1-1, with TRBD1 matching over 7 bases. Germline V gene lookup returns CDR1 SNHLY and CDR2 FYNNEI. This CDR3 contains 14 residues. Unmatched junction bases numbered 9, after V lost 6 bases and J lost 5 bases. The CDR3 reads CASRLTGVETEAFF. CDR3 sequence (DNA): TGTGCCAGCAGGTTAACAGGGGTTGAGACTGAAGCTTTCTTT.

The chain recombines TRBV7-3 with TRBJ2-7; a weak D match, TRBD1 (6 bases). Germline V gene sequence: CDR1 SGHTA, CDR2 FQGTGA. This CDR3 has 15 residues. The V gene lost 0 bases and the J gene lost 2 bases, with 11 bases spanning the gap. The CDR3 DNA sequence: TGTGCCAGCAGCTTAACGACAGGACCTACCTACGAGCAGTACTTC. This encodes CASSLTTGPTYEQYF.

V is TRBV4-1 and J is TRBJ2-1, with 10 bases matching TRBD2. This CDR3 has 17 residues. The germline CDR1 and CDR2 sequences are MGHRA and YSYEKL. The junction had 5 bases not matched to a gene; V was cut back by 0 bases and J by 3 bases. The CDR3 region is CASSQDLTSGIYNEQFF. Written as DNA, the CDR3 is TGCGCCAGCAGCCAAGATTTAACTAGCGGGATCTACAATGAGCAGTTCTTC.

The chain carries TRBV28 and TRBJ2-5; 9 bases match TRBD2. Losses at the gene ends were 6 bases for V and 5 bases for J; bases not matched to a gene: 7. Per the germline V gene, CDR1 is MDHEN and CDR2 is SYDVKM. The CDR3 runs to 14 residues. CDR3 amino acids: CASSLSGGLETQYF. The DNA of the CDR3 is TGTGCCAGCAGCCTTAGCGGGGGCTTGGAGACCCAGTACTTC.